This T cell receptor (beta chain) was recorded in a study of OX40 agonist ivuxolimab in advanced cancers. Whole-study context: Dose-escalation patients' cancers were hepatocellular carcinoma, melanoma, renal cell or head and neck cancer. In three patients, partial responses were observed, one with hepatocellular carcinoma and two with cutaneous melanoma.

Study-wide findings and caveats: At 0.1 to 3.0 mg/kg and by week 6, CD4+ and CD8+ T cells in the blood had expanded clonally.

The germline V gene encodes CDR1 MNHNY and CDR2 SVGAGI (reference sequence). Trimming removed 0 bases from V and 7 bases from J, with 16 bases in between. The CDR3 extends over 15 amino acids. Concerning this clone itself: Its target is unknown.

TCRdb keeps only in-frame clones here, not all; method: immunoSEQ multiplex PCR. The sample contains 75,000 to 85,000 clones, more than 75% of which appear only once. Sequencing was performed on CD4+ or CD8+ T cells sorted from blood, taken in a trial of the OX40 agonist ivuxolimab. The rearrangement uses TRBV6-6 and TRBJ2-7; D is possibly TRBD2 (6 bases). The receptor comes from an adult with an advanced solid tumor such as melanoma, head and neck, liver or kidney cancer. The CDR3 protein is CASSYSTFGGGEQYF. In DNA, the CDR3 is TGTGCCAGCAGTTACTCGACCTTCGGGGGTGGGGAGCAGTACTTC.